The TCR beta chain under discussion was sequenced for a study of blood T cells in healthy people across ages. Germline V gene sequence: CDR1 MNHEY, CDR2 SMNVEV (reference sequence). This CDR3 has 14 amino acids. The J segment lost 3 bases and the V segment lost 4 bases, leaving 5 bases of the junction unmatched. Ranging in age from about 6 to 100, the donors were healthy Caucasian individuals from Russia. Sample-barcoded 5' priming and a J-beta primer mix drove a second PCR of about 6 to 12 cycles. Every sample gave at least 3 million paired-end reads containing CDR3. Each CDR3 protein gets one entry after TCRdb re-called the 5' RACE reads with MiXCR. The profile covers about 640,000 distinct CDR3 sequences, with roughly three fifths appearing a single time and around 37% taken by the ten largest.

This chain uses TRBV27 with TRBJ1-1, with TRBD1 matching 7 bases. The receptor was derived from a man aged 55 to 70 in good health. Sample: blood. CDR3: CASSSPTGYTEAFF. The CDR3 coding sequence is TGTGCCAGCAGTTCCCCGACAGGGTACACTGAAGCTTTCTTT.